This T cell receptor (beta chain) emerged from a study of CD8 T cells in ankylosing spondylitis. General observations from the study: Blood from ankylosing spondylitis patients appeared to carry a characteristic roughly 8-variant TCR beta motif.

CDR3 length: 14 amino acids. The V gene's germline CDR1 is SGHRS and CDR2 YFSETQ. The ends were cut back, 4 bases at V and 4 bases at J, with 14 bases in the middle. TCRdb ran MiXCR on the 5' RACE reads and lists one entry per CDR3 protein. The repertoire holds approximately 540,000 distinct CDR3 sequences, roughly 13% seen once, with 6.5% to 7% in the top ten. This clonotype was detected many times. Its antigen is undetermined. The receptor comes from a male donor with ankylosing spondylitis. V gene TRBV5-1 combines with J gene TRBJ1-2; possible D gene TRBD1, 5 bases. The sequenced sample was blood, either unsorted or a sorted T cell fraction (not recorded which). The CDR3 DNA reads TGCGCCAGCAGCCCACCGGGGGAGGCCTATGGCTACACCTTC. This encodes CASSPPGEAYGYTF.